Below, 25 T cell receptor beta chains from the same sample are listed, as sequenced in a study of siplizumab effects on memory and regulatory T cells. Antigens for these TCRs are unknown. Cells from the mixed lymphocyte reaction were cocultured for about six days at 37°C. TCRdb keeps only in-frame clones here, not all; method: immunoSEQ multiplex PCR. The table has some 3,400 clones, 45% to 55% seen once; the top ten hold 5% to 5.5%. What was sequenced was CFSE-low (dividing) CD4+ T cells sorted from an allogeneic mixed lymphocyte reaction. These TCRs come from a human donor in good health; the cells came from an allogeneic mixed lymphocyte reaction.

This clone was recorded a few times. CDR3 residues: CASSFALAYEQYF. In nucleotides, the CDR3 is TGTGCCAGCAGCTTTGCGTTAGCCTACGAGCAGTACTTC. V gene TRBV7-9 combines with J gene TRBJ2-7; D gene ambiguous. The germline CDR1 and CDR2 sequences are SEHNR and FQNEAQ (reference sequence). Between the trimmed V and J ends, which lost 3 bases and 2 bases, there was a span of 8 bases. The length of the CDR3 is 13 residues.

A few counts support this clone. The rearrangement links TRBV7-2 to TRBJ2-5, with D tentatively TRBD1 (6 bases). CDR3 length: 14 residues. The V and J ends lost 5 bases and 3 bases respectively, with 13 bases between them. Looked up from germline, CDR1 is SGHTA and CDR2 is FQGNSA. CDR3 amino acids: CASSQGQTKETQYF. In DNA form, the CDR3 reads TGTGCCAGCAGCCAAGGACAGACGAAAGAGACCCAGTACTTC.

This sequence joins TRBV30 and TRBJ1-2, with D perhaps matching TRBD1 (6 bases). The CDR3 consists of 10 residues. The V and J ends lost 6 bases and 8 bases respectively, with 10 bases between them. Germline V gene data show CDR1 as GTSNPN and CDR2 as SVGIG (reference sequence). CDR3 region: CACTGSGYTF. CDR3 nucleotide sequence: TGTGCCTGTACAGGGTCCGGCTACACCTTC. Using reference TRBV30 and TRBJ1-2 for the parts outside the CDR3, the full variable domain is SQTIHQWPATLVQPVGSPLSLECTVEGTSNPNLYWYRQAAGRGLQLLFYSVGIGQISSEVPQNLSASRPQDRQFILSSKKLLLSDSGFYLCACTGSGYTFGSGTRLTVV.

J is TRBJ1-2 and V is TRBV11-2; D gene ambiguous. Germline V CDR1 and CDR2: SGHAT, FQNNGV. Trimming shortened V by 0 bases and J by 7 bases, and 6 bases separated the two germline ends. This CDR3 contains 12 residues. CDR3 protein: CASSLEGRGYTF. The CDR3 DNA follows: TGTGCCAGCAGCTTAGAAGGACGTGGCTACACCTTC.

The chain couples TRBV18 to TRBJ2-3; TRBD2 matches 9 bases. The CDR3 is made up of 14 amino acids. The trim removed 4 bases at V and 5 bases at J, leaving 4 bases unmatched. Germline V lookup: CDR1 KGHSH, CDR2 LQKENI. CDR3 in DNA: TGTGCCAGCTCACTAGCGGGGGTAGGAGATACGCAGTATTTT. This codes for CASSLAGVGDTQYF.

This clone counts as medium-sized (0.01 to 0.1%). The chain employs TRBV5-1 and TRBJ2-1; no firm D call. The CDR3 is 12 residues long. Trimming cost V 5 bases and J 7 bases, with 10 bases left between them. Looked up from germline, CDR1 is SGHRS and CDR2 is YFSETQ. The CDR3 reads CASSPDLNEQFF. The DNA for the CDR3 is TGCGCCAGCAGTCCGGACCTAAATGAGCAGTTCTTC.

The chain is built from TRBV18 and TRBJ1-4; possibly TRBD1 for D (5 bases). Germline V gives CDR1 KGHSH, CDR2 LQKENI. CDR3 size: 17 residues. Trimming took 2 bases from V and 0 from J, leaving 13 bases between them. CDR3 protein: CASSPFQGAATNEKLFF. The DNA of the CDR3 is TGTGCCAGCTCACCATTCCAGGGCGCCGCAACTAATGAAAAACTGTTTTTT. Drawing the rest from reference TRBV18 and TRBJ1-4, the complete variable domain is NAGVMQNPRHLVRRRGQEARLRCSPMKGHSHVYWYRQLPEEGLKFMVYLQKENIIDESGMPKERFSAEFPKEGPSILRIQQVVRGDSAAYFCASSPFQGAATNEKLFFGSGTQLSVL.

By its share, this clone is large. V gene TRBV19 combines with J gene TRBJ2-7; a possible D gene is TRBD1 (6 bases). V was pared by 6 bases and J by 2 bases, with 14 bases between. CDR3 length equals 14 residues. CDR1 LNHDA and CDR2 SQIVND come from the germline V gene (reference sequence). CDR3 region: CASSTPGTTYEQYF. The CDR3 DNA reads TGTGCCAGTAGCACTCCCGGGACAACCTACGAGCAGTACTTC.

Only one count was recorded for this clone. CDR3 amino acids: CASSLVGSLSYEQYF. CDR3 coding DNA: TGCGCCAGCAGCTTGGTGGGCAGTCTCTCCTACGAGCAGTACTTC. The chain couples TRBV5-1 to TRBJ2-7; the D is unclear. In germline, CDR1 is SGHRS, CDR2 YFSETQ. Deletions cut 0 bases from V and 0 bases from J, with 10 bases between. CDR3 size: 15 residues.

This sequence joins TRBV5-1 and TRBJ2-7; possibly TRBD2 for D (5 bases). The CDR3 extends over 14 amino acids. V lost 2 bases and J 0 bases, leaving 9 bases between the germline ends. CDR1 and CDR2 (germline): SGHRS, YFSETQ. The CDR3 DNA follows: TGCGCCAGCAGCTTTGAGGGCTCCTCCTACGAGCAGTACTTC. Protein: CASSFEGSSYEQYF. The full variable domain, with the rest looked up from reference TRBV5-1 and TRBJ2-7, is KAGVTQTPRYLIKTRGQQVTLSCSPISGHRSVSWYQQTPGQGLQFLFEYFSETQRNKGNFPGRFSGRQFSNSRSEMNVSTLELGDSALYLCASSFEGSSYEQYFGPGTRLTVT.

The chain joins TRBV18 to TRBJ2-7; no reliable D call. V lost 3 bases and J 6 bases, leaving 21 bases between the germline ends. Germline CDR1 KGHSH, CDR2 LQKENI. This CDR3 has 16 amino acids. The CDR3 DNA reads TGTGCCAGCTCACCCCTCCCAAGGCAGCTCCCAACCGAGCAGTACTTC. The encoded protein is CASSPLPRQLPTEQYF.

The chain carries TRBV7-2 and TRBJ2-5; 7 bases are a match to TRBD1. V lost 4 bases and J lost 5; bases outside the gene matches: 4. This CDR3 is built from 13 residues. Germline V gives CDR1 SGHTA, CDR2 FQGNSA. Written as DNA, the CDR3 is TGTGCCAGCAGCTACAGGGGATATGAGACCCAGTACTTC. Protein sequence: CASSYRGYETQYF.

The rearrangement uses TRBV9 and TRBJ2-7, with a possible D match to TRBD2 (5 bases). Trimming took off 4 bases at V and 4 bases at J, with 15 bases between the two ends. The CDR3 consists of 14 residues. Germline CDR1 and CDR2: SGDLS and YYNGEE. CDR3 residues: CASSPGASPYEQYF. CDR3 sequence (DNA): TGTGCCAGCAGCCCCGGTGCTAGCCCTTACGAGCAGTACTTC.

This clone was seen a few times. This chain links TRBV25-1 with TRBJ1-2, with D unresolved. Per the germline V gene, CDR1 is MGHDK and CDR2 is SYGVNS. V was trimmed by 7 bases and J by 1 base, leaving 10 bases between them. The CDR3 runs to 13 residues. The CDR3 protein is CASKSTNNYGYTF. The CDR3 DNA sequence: TGTGCCAGCAAGTCCACAAATAACTATGGCTACACCTTC.

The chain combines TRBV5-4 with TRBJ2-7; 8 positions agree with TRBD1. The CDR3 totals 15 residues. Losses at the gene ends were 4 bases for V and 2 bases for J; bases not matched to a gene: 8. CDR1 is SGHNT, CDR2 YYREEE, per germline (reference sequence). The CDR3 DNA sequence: TGTGCCAGCAGCAATCCGGGACAGGCCCCCTACGAGCAGTACTTC. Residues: CASSNPGQAPYEQYF.

The CDR3 loop reads CAIRGVAGYTF. Written as DNA, the CDR3 is TGTGCCATCAGGGGGGTGGCTGGCTACACCTTC. This chain links TRBV6-5 with TRBJ1-2; 7 nucleotides align to TRBD1. V shed 10 bases and J 7 bases; nucleotides not matched to a gene: 6. CDR3 length: 11 residues. Germline V gene lookup returns CDR1 MNHEY and CDR2 SVGAGI.

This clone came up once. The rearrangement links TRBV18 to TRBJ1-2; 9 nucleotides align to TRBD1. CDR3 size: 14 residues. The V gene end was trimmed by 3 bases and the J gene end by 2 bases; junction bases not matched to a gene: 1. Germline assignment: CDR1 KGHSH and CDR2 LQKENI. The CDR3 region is CASSPGQGNYGYTF. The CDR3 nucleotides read TGTGCCAGCTCACCGGGACAGGGAAACTATGGCTACACCTTC.

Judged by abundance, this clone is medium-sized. In DNA form, the CDR3 reads TGCGCCAGCAGCCCCGGACGGGGTGGGGGCGCCACCGGGGAGCTGTTTTTT. Its protein is CASSPGRGGGATGELFF. This chain uses TRBV5-1 with TRBJ2-2, with D perhaps matching TRBD1 (6 bases). The V and J ends lost 4 bases and 4 bases respectively, with 20 bases between them. CDR1 and CDR2 from the germline V gene are SGHRS and YFSETQ. The CDR3 runs to 17 residues.

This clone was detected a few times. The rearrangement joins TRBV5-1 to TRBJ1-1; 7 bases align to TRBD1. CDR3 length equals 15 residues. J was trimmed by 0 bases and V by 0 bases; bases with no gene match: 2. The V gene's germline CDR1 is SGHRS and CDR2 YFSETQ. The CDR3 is CASSLGDRMNTEAFF. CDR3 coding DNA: TGCGCCAGCAGCTTGGGGGACAGAATGAACACTGAAGCTTTCTTT.

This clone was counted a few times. The CDR3 reads CASSFFYASVRTVEAFF. The DNA for the CDR3 is TGTGCCAGCAGCTTCTTTTACGCATCGGTTCGCACAGTTGAAGCTTTCTTT. The rearrangement uses TRBV11-2 and TRBJ1-1, with D uncertain. The length of the CDR3 is 17 residues. V was shortened by 3 bases and J by 7 bases, with 24 bases between the two germline ends. The germline gives CDR1 SGHAT, CDR2 FQNNGV.

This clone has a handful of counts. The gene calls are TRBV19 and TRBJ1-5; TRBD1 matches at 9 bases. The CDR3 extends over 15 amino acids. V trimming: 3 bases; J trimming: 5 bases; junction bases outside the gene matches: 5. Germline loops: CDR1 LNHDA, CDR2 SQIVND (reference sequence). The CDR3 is CASSIRGQGYQPQHF. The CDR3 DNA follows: TGTGCCAGTAGTATCCGTGGACAGGGGTATCAGCCCCAGCATTTT.

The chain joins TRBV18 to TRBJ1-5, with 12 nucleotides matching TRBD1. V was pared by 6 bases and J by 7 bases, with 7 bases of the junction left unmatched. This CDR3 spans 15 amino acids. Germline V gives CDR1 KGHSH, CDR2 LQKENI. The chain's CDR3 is CASSPGTGGEQPQHF. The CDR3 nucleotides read TGTGCCAGCTCCCCCGGGACAGGGGGCGAACAGCCCCAGCATTTT.

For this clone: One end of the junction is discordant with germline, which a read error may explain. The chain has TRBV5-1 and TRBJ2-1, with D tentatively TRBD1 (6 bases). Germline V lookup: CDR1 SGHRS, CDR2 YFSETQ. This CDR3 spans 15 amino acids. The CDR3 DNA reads TGTGCCAGCAGTCACCGGGACACCCAAAACAATGAGCAGTTCTTC. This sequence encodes CASSHRDTQNNEQFF.

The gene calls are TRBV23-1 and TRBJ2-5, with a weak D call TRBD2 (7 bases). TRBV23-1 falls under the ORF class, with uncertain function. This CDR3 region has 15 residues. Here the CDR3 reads CENFPYREGQETQYF. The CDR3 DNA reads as TGCGAAAACTTCCCGTACAGGGAGGGCCAAGAGACCCAGTACTTC.

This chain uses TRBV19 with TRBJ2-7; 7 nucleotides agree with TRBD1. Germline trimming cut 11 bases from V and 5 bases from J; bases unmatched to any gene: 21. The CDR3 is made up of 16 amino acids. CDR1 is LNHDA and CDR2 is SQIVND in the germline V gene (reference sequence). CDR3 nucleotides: TGTGCCTCCTCCGGGCAGGGGGTCGGCGATAGGAACGAGCAGTACTTC. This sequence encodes CASSGQGVGDRNEQYF.